This T cell receptor beta chain was observed in a study of control samples from healthy donors and cancer patients. This CDR3 is built from 13 residues. The ends were cut back, 4 bases at V and 1 base at J, with 7 bases in the middle. Per germline, CDR1 WNHNN and CDR2 SYGVQD (reference sequence). Only in-frame clones appear in the TCRdb table, and some are missing; sequencing was by immunoSEQ multiplex PCR. Here the sample spans some 140,000 clones, 88% being singletons. Sequencing was carried out using blood. The sequence derives from a woman in her twenties or thirties in good health. This chain connects TRBV10-1 to TRBJ2-5, with D tentatively TRBD1 (5 bases). In nucleotides, the CDR3 is TGCGCCAGCAGTGCAACAGGCCAAGAGACCCAGTACTTC. Translated: CASSATGQETQYF.